Listed below are T cell receptor beta chains from one sample, sequenced in a study of shared clonotypes between healthy human individuals. The assay was immunoSEQ multiplex PCR, and TCRdb's table has in-frame clones only and misses some. The repertoire holds approximately 2.5 million clones, 93% seen once, with about 0.39% in the top ten. The sequencing sample was made of naive CD4+ T cells from PBMCs. The receptors shown here come from a man younger than 35 in good health. Some clones in this sample may be carry-over from other donors' samples. Both conserved end residues are part of each CDR3. Each record gives: J gene, D gene, V gene, CDR3 DNA, CDR3 protein. The D gene is left open where the match is weak.

j_gene: TRBJ2-2; d_gene: NA; v_gene: TRBV18; CDR3nt: TGTGCCAGCTCAGCTGGGGCCGGGGAGCTGTTTTTT; CDR3aa: CASSAGAGELFF
j_gene: TRBJ2-7; d_gene: TRBD1; v_gene: TRBV30; CDR3nt: TGTGCCTGGAGCCCAGGGGGCTCATGGTACGAGCAGTACTTC; CDR3aa: CAWSPGGSWYEQYF
j_gene: TRBJ2-2; d_gene: NA; v_gene: TRBV2; CDR3nt: TGTGCCAGCAGTGAAGGGGTCAGGGCATCCGGGGAGCTGTTTTTT; CDR3aa: CASSEGVRASGELFF
j_gene: TRBJ2-3; d_gene: NA; v_gene: TRBV5-1; CDR3nt: TGCGCCAGCAGCTTGGGGCGGAGCACAGATACGCAGTATTTT; CDR3aa: CASSLGRSTDTQYF
j_gene: TRBJ1-2; d_gene: NA; v_gene: TRBV19; CDR3nt: TGTGCCAGTAGTATTTCATACCCCCAAGGGGCCGCGGGGGCTGGCTACACCTTC; CDR3aa: CASSISYPQGAAGAGYTF
j_gene: TRBJ1-5; d_gene: TRBD1; v_gene: TRBV5-8; CDR3nt: TGTGCCAGCAGCTTGCGACAGGGAAGGGGTCAGCCCCAGCATTTT; CDR3aa: CASSLRQGRGQPQHF
j_gene: TRBJ2-7; d_gene: NA; v_gene: TRBV6-6; CDR3nt: TGTGCCAGCAGTTGGCTGGGATCTACCTACGAGCAGTACTTC; CDR3aa: CASSWLGSTYEQYF
j_gene: TRBJ2-7; d_gene: TRBD1; v_gene: TRBV6-5; CDR3nt: TGTGCCAGCGGGCGGCCGACAGGGGATAGGAGGGAGCAGTACTTC; CDR3aa: CASGRPTGDRREQYF
j_gene: TRBJ1-1; d_gene: NA; v_gene: TRBV6-1; CDR3nt: TGTGCCAGCAGTGGACTCTGGGGGCGGGGAGCTTTCTTT; CDR3aa: CASSGLWGRGAFF
j_gene: TRBJ2-5; d_gene: NA; v_gene: TRBV28; CDR3nt: TGTGCCAGCAGTTTCCCCCAGAGCGGCGCTTTGGAGACCCAGTACTTC; CDR3aa: CASSFPQSGALETQYF
j_gene: TRBJ2-7; d_gene: NA; v_gene: TRBV6-6; CDR3nt: TGTGCCAGTGGGGGACCCTACGAGCAGTACTTC; CDR3aa: CASGGPYEQYF
j_gene: TRBJ1-4; d_gene: TRBD1; v_gene: TRBV2; CDR3nt: TGTGCCAGCAGTTTAACCGGGACAGGGGCAGGAAAACTGTTTTTT; CDR3aa: CASSLTGTGAGKLFF
j_gene: TRBJ2-1; d_gene: TRBD2; v_gene: TRBV5-1; CDR3nt: TGCGCCAGCAGCCTACTAGCGGGGACCTACAATGAGCAGTTCTTC; CDR3aa: CASSLLAGTYNEQFF
j_gene: TRBJ1-1; d_gene: NA; v_gene: TRBV19; CDR3nt: TGTGCCAGTAGTATTGGGGGCAGTCAAAACACTGAAGCTTTCTTT; CDR3aa: CASSIGGSQNTEAFF
j_gene: TRBJ2-7; d_gene: NA; v_gene: TRBV10-1; CDR3nt: TGCGCCAGCCACTCCCACCTTCTGATTTCCAGTTACGAGCAGTACTTC; CDR3aa: CASHSHLLISSYEQYF
j_gene: TRBJ2-1; d_gene: TRBD2; v_gene: TRBV10-3; CDR3nt: TGTGCCATCAGTGGCGGGGGCTCCTACAATGAGCAGTTCTTC; CDR3aa: CAISGGGSYNEQFF
j_gene: TRBJ2-7; d_gene: NA; v_gene: TRBV27; CDR3nt: TGTGCCAGCAGTTCGATAAGGGCCTCCTACGAGCAATACTTC; CDR3aa: CASSSIRASYEQYF